The 10 T cell receptor beta chains presented below share a single source sample, sequenced in a study of blood T cell repertoires in COVID-19. Using immunoSEQ multiplex PCR, the repertoire was profiled, and TCRdb retains in-frame clones only, with some absent. The data show under 450,000 clones, with less than 90% seen just once and around 5% held by the top ten. Sequencing used PBMCs or T cells enriched from blood (not recorded which). The receptors were gathered from a woman between 45 and 65 years old who had recovered from COVID-19.

The rearrangement links TRBV7-9 to TRBJ1-4; TRBD1 agrees at 8 bases. Germline V gives CDR1 SEHNR, CDR2 FQNEAQ (reference sequence). The V segment lost 4 bases and the J segment 10 bases; nucleotides outside the gene matches: 2. The CDR3 has 12 residues. The CDR3 region is CASSSGQGKLFF. CDR3 in DNA: TGTGCCAGCAGCTCCGGACAGGGAAAACTGTTTTTT.

The rearrangement uses TRBV11-3 and TRBJ1-1, with 9 bases that match TRBD1. The CDR3 length is 15 residues. CDR1 is SGHNT and CDR2 is YENEEA in the germline V gene. V shed 4 bases, J shed 2 bases, and the junction held 5 bases outside the gene matches. CDR3 bases: TGTGCCAGCAGCTCAGGACAGGGGAAAAACACTGAAGCTTTCTTT. It specifies CASSSGQGKNTEAFF.

The chain employs TRBV10-3 and TRBJ2-7, with D perhaps TRBD1 (6 bases). Trimming took 2 bases from V and 0 from J, leaving 8 bases between them. Germline assignment: CDR1 ENHRY and CDR2 SYGVKD. The CDR3 contains 14 residues. The CDR3 sequence is CAISERGNSYEQYF. CDR3 nucleotide sequence: TGTGCCATCAGTGAGAGGGGGAACTCCTACGAGCAGTACTTC.

The chain links TRBV15 to TRBJ1-1; D remains unclear. Trimming cost V 3 bases and J 1 base, with 9 bases left between them. Germline loops: CDR1 LNHNV, CDR2 YYDKDF (reference sequence). The CDR3 runs to 14 residues. As DNA, the CDR3 is TGTGCCACCAGCAGGGCGGCCCAGAACACTGAAGCTTTCTTT. Translated, it gives CATSRAAQNTEAFF.

V usage is TRBV19 and J usage is TRBJ1-5, with TRBD1 matching 9 bases. CDR3 length: 15 residues. Germline loops: CDR1 LNHDA, CDR2 SQIVND (reference sequence). J was trimmed by 4 bases and V by 9 bases; bases with no gene match: 10. The CDR3 region is CASQPRDRVNQPQHF. The CDR3 DNA is TGTGCCAGCCAACCCCGGGACAGGGTTAATCAGCCCCAGCATTTT.

This clone was seen a single time. This chain connects TRBV28 to TRBJ2-2; D is possibly TRBD2 (6 bases). Deletions cut 7 bases from V and 3 bases from J, with 12 bases between. The CDR3 consists of 14 residues. The germline V gene encodes CDR1 MDHEN and CDR2 SYDVKM. The CDR3 here is CASNRDSYTGELFF. Here the CDR3 DNA reads TGTGCCAGCAACCGGGACTCCTACACCGGGGAGCTGTTTTTT.

The chain employs TRBV9 and TRBJ1-1; D uncertain. Between the trimmed V and J ends, which lost 2 bases and 0 bases, there was a span of 11 bases. The germline CDR1 and CDR2 sequences are SGDLS and YYNGEE. The CDR3 is 15 amino acids. The CDR3 DNA sequence: TGTGCCAGCAGCGTCTCCCAGTACATGAACACTGAAGCTTTCTTT. The encoded protein is CASSVSQYMNTEAFF.

The chain recombines TRBV5-5 with TRBJ1-1; D may be TRBD1 (6 bases). Trimming removed 0 bases at V and 0 bases at J, with 12 bases between. Germline values: CDR1 SGHKS, CDR2 YYEKEE (reference sequence). The CDR3 loop spans 16 amino acids. CDR3 DNA: TGTGCCAGCAGCTTGGGAACAGGGCTCATGAACACTGAAGCTTTCTTT. Residues: CASSLGTGLMNTEAFF.

The chain joins TRBV29-1 to TRBJ2-5; possibly TRBD2 for D (5 bases). CDR1 and CDR2 (germline): SQVTM, ANQGSEA. The CDR3 is 15 amino acids. The V end lost 6 bases, the J end lost 5 bases, and 22 bases lay between the germline ends. CDR3 region: CSVIREPSNRETQYF. Here the CDR3 DNA reads TGCAGCGTCATACGGGAACCAAGTAATCGGGAGACCCAGTACTTC.

The rearrangement joins TRBV15 to TRBJ2-5; D is perhaps TRBD2 (5 bases). Germline V lookup: CDR1 LNHNV, CDR2 YYDKDF (reference sequence). The CDR3 loop spans 14 amino acids. Trimming removed 0 bases from V and 0 bases from J, with 5 bases in between. CDR3: CATSRDGDQETQYF. CDR3 bases: TGTGCCACCAGCAGAGACGGGGACCAAGAGACCCAGTACTTC.